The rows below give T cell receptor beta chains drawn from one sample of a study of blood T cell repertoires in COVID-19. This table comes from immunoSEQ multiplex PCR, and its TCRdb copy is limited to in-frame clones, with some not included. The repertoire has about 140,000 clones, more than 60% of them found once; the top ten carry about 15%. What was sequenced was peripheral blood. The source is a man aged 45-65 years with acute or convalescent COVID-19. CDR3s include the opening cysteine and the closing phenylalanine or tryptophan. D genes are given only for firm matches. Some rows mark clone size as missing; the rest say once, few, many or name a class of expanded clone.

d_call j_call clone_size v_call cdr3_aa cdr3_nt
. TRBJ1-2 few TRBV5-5 CASSSRTATSEGYGYTF TGTGCCAGCAGCTCCAGGACAGCCACGTCCGAGGGATATGGCTACACCTTC
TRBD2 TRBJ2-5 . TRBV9 CASSVGSVGGGTETQYF TGTGCCAGCAGCGTAGGGTCGGTCGGCGGGGGGACAGAGACCCAGTACTTC
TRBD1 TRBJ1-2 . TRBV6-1 CASSEAGGTGTNYGYTF TGTGCCAGCAGTGAAGCGGGGGGGACAGGGACTAACTATGGCTACACCTTC
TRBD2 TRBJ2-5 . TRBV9 CASSVSPGGGEETQYF TGTGCCAGCAGCGTATCCCCTGGCGGGGGGGAAGAGACCCAGTACTTC
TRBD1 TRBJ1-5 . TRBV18 CASSPLGQGADQPQHF TGTGCCAGCTCACCATTGGGACAGGGGGCCGATCAGCCCCAGCATTTT
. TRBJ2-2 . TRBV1 CTSSQVRGRKNTGELFF TGCACCAGCAGCCAAGTCAGGGGCAGGAAGAACACCGGGGAGCTGTTTTTT
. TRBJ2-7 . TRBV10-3 CAISVLQGHEQYF TGTGCCATCAGTGTTCTACAGGGCCACGAGCAGTACTTC
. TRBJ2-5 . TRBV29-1 CSVGVGDIGETQYF TGCAGCGTTGGGGTGGGAGATATCGGAGAGACCCAGTACTTC
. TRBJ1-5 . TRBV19 CASRPGGGYSNQPQHF TGTGCCAGTAGACCCGGCGGGGGTTATAGCAATCAGCCCCAGCATTTT
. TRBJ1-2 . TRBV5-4 CASRSGETGYTF TGTGCCAGCAGATCGGGGGAAACTGGCTACACCTTC
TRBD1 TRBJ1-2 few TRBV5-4 CASSKTGTGGGYTF TGTGCCAGCAGTAAGACCGGGACAGGGGGAGGCTACACCTTC
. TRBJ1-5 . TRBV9 CASSAGGNQPQHF TGTGCCAGCAGCGCGGGAGGGAATCAGCCCCAGCATTTT
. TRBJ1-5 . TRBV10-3 CAISGVAGDSNQPQHF TGTGCCATCAGTGGGGTGGCAGGGGATAGCAATCAGCCCCAGCATTTT
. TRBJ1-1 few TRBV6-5 CASSYSVQINTEAFF TGTGCCAGCAGTTACTCGGTACAGATTAACACTGAAGCTTTCTTT
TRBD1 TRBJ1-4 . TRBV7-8 CASSPRTGGGEKLFF TGTGCCAGCAGCCCCCGGACAGGGGGAGGTGAAAAACTGTTTTTT
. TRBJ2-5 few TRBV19 CASSRVRGETQYF TGTGCCAGTAGTCGGGTCAGAGGAGAGACCCAGTACTTC
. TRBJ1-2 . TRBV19 CASSISRRRLDGSSRYTF TGTGCCAGTAGTATAAGTAGACGGCGACTTGATGGTAGTAGTCGCTACACCTTC
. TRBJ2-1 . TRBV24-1 CATSDPGGGAHNEQFF TGTGCCACCAGTGATCCCGGAGGGGGGGCCCACAATGAGCAGTTCTTC
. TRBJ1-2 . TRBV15 CATSTAATSGGYTF TGTGCCACCAGCACGGCAGCTACTAGCGGTGGCTACACCTTC
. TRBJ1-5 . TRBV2 CASSWGRPQDQPQHF TGTGCCAGCAGTTGGGGGCGACCTCAGGATCAGCCCCAGCATTTT
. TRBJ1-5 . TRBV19 CASSTPSGSQHF TGTGCCAGTAGCACGCCCTCAGGGTCCCAGCATTTT
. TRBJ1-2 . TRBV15 CATSRDGSNYGYTF TGTGCCACCAGCAGAGATGGCAGTAACTATGGCTACACCTTC
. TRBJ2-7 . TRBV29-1 CSVEDPAGATYEQYF TGCAGCGTTGAAGATCCCGCAGGGGCCACCTACGAGCAGTACTTC
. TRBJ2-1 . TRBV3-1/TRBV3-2 CASSQGRSPGSYNEQFF TGTGCCAGCAGCCAAGGGAGAAGTCCGGGGTCCTACAATGAGCAGTTCTTC
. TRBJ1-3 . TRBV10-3 CAITDDLTNSGNTIYF TGTGCCATCACCGACGATTTGACAAACTCTGGAAACACCATATATTTT
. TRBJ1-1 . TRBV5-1 CASSALSWTNMNTEAFF TGCGCCAGCAGCGCCCTAAGCTGGACAAACATGAACACTGAAGCTTTCTTT
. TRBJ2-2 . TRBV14 CASSPTATGELFF TGTGCCAGCAGCCCGACTGCTACCGGGGAGCTGTTTTTT
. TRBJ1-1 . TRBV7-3 CASSATGSTEAFF TGTGCCAGCAGCGCCACAGGGAGCACTGAAGCTTTCTTT
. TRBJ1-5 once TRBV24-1 CATSDCAEAVEHSNQPQHF TGTGCCACCAGTGATTGTGCAGAGGCGGTGGAACATAGCAATCAGCCCCAGCATTTT
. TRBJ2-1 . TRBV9 CASSPTGHVQYNEQFF TGTGCCAGCAGCCCCACAGGACATGTGCAATACAATGAGCAGTTCTTC
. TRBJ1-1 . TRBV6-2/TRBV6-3 CASSLRAENTEAFF TGTGCCAGCAGCCTCAGGGCGGAGAACACTGAAGCTTTCTTT
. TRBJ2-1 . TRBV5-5 CASSWGEVTYNEQFF TGTGCCAGCAGCTGGGGGGAGGTCACCTACAATGAGCAGTTCTTC
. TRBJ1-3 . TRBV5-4 CASSSGVAGNTIYF TGTGCCAGCAGCTCAGGGGTAGCTGGAAACACCATATATTTT
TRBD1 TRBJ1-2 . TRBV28 CASSLGTGLQGYTF TGTGCCAGCAGTTTAGGGACAGGGTTGCAGGGCTACACCTTC
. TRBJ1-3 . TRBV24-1 CATSVGAASGNTIYF TGTGCCACCAGCGTGGGGGCTGCCTCTGGAAACACCATATATTTT
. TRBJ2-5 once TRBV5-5 CASSLEFWAGETQYF TGTGCCAGCAGCTTGGAGTTTTGGGCAGGGGAGACCCAGTACTTC
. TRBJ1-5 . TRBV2 CASSGSASYSNQPQHF TGTGCCAGCAGTGGAAGCGCGTCCTATAGCAATCAGCCCCAGCATTTT
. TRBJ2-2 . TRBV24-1 CATSETTGELFF TGTGCCACCAGTGAGACTACCGGGGAGCTGTTTTTT
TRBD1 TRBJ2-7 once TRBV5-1 CASSLQRGLHEQYF TGCGCCAGCAGCTTGCAAAGGGGGCTCCACGAGCAGTACTTC
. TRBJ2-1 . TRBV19 CACKGRGYNEQFF TGTGCCTGTAAGGGGCGGGGCTACAATGAGCAGTTCTTC
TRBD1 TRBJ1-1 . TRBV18 CASSPPTGAGTEAFF TGTGCCAGCTCACCTCCGACAGGGGCAGGAACTGAAGCTTTCTTT
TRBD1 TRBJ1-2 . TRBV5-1 CASRQGTGDNYGYTF TGCGCCAGCAGACAAGGGACAGGGGATAACTATGGCTACACCTTC
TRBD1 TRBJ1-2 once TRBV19 CASSPRAGGPYYGYTF TGTGCCAGTAGTCCTAGAGCAGGGGGACCTTACTATGGCTACACCTTC
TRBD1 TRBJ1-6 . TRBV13 CASSLGDRERSPLHF TGTGCCAGCAGCTTAGGGGACAGGGAGCGTTCACCCCTCCACTTT
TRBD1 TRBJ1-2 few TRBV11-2 CASSTRQGNYGYTF TGTGCCAGCAGCACCCGACAGGGTAACTATGGCTACACCTTC
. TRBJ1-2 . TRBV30 CAWRDGLYGYTF TGTGCCTGGAGGGACGGACTTTATGGCTACACCTTC
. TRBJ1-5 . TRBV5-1 CASSLGTDQPQHF TGCGCCAGCAGCTTGGGGACAGATCAGCCCCAGCATTTT
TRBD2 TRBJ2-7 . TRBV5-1 CASSSDGRIHEQYF TGCGCCAGCAGCTCCGACGGGAGGATCCACGAGCAGTACTTC